A selection of T cell receptor beta chains follows, all from one sample in a study of blood T cell repertoires in COVID-19. Method: immunoSEQ multiplex PCR; TCRdb's copy keeps in-frame clones and lacks some. The sample contains about 300,000 clones, 75% to 90% of which appear only once. Sequencing input: PBMCs or T cells enriched from blood (not recorded which). The receptor set was obtained from a man aged 25-45 years who had recovered from COVID-19. CDR3s include the opening cysteine and the closing phenylalanine or tryptophan. The D gene is left open where the match is weak. Clone sizes are given selectively: once, few, many, or a class where the clone is expanded.

d_gene: .; v_gene: TRBV18; abundance: few; j_gene: TRBJ2-7; CDR3aa: CASSSSFFPRREEYEQYF; CDR3nt: TGTGCCAGCTCATCCTCTTTTTTCCCCCGACGGGAAGAGTACGAGCAGTACTTC
d_gene: TRBD2; v_gene: TRBV4-2; abundance: .; j_gene: TRBJ2-5; CDR3aa: CASSQGTSSQETQYF; CDR3nt: TGTGCCAGCAGCCAAGGGACTAGCTCACAAGAGACCCAGTACTTC
d_gene: .; v_gene: TRBV7-2; abundance: .; j_gene: TRBJ1-6; CDR3aa: CASSLDRSSYNSPLHF; CDR3nt: TGTGCCAGCAGCCTCGACAGGAGCTCCTATAATTCACCCCTCCACTTT
d_gene: .; v_gene: TRBV6-5; abundance: .; j_gene: TRBJ2-5; CDR3aa: CASRAGDSFQETQYF; CDR3nt: TGTGCCAGCAGGGCTGGTGACAGCTTTCAAGAGACCCAGTACTTC
d_gene: .; v_gene: TRBV21-1; abundance: .; j_gene: TRBJ1-2; CDR3aa: CASSKEEPSF; CDR3nt: TGTGCCAGCAGCAAAGAAGAACCGAGCTTC
d_gene: .; v_gene: TRBV7-3; abundance: .; j_gene: TRBJ1-2; CDR3aa: CASHIDSNYGYTF; CDR3nt: TGTGCCAGCCATATTGACAGTAACTATGGCTACACCTTC
d_gene: TRBD1; v_gene: TRBV28; abundance: .; j_gene: TRBJ2-1; CDR3aa: CASSTMGQANNEQFF; CDR3nt: TGTGCCAGCAGTACCATGGGACAGGCTAACAATGAGCAGTTCTTC
d_gene: .; v_gene: TRBV29-1; abundance: few; j_gene: TRBJ1-1; CDR3aa: CSVEARGGLEAFF; CDR3nt: TGCAGCGTTGAAGCCCGGGGTGGCCTCGAAGCTTTCTTT
d_gene: TRBD2; v_gene: TRBV7-3; abundance: .; j_gene: TRBJ2-3; CDR3aa: CASSSAIFGSGGADTQYF; CDR3nt: TGTGCCAGCAGCTCAGCCATCTTTGGTAGCGGGGGCGCAGATACGCAGTATTTT
d_gene: .; v_gene: TRBV4-2; abundance: .; j_gene: TRBJ1-3; CDR3aa: CASSQDLGSSGNTIYF; CDR3nt: TGTGCCAGCAGCCAAGATTTGGGGAGCTCTGGAAACACCATATATTTT
d_gene: TRBD1; v_gene: TRBV11-2; abundance: .; j_gene: TRBJ2-1; CDR3aa: CASSLGIYRGNEQFF; CDR3nt: TGTGCCAGCAGCTTGGGCATTTACAGGGGGAATGAGCAGTTCTTC
d_gene: TRBD2; v_gene: TRBV18; abundance: .; j_gene: TRBJ2-3; CDR3aa: CASSPTSAGGITDTQYF; CDR3nt: TGTGCCAGCTCACCTACCTCGGCGGGGGGGATCACAGATACGCAGTATTTT
d_gene: .; v_gene: TRBV16; abundance: .; j_gene: TRBJ2-5; CDR3aa: CASSQVSGQETQYF; CDR3nt: TGTGCCAGCAGCCAAGTTTCGGGGCAAGAGACCCAGTACTTC
d_gene: .; v_gene: TRBV6-5; abundance: .; j_gene: TRBJ1-4; CDR3aa: CATRRAQSTNEKLFF; CDR3nt: TGTGCCACCCGCAGGGCCCAATCAACTAATGAAAAACTGTTTTTT
d_gene: .; v_gene: TRBV27; abundance: once; j_gene: TRBJ2-7; CDR3aa: CASRGPLYEQYF; CDR3nt: TGTGCCAGCAGGGGGCCCCTCTACGAGCAGTACTTC